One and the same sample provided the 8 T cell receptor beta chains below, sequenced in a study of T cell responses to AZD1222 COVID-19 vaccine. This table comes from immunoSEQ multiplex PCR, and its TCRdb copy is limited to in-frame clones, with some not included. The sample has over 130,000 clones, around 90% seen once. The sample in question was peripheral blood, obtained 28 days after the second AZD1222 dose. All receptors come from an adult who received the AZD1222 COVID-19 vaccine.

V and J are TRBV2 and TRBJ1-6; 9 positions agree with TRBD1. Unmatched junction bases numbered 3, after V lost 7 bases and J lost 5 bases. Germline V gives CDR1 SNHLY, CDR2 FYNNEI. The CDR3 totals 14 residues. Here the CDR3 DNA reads TGTGCCAGCACCCGGACAGGGGATAATTCACCCCTCCACTTT. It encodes CASTRTGDNSPLHF.

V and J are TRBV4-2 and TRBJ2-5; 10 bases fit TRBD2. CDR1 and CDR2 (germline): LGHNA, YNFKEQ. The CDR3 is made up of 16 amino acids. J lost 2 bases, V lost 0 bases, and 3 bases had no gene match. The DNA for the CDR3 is TGTGCCAGCAGCCAAGATCGAGCGGGAGGGCAAGAGACCCAGTACTTC. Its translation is CASSQDRAGGQETQYF.

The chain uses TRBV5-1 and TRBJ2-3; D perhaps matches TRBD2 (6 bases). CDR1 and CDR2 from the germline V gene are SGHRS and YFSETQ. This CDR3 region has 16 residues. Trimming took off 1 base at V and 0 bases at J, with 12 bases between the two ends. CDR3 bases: TGCGCCAGCAGCTTGCCGCCTAGCGCGAGCACAGATACGCAGTATTTT. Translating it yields CASSLPPSASTDTQYF.

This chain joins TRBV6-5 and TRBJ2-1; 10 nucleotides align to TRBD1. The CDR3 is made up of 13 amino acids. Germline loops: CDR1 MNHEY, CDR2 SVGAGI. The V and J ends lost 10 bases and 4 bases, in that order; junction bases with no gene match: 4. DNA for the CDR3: TGTGCCACGGGACAGGGGCCTTACAATGAGCAGTTCTTC. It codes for CATGQGPYNEQFF.

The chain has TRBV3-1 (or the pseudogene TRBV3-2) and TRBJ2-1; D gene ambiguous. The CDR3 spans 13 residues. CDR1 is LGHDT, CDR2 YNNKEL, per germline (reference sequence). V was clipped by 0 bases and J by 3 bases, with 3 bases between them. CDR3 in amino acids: CASSQDGYNEQFF. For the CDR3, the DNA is TGTGCCAGCAGCCAAGATGGCTACAATGAGCAGTTCTTC.

The CDR3 region has the DNA TGTGCCAGCAGCTCCCCCGGGCCAACCGGGGAGCTGTTTTTT. Its protein product is CASSSPGPTGELFF. The J gene is TRBJ2-2, the V gene TRBV7-9, with D hard to call. Per the germline V gene, CDR1 is SEHNR and CDR2 is FQNEAQ (reference sequence). Trimming left V 4 bases short and J 5 bases short, with 11 bases between. The CDR3 runs to 14 residues.

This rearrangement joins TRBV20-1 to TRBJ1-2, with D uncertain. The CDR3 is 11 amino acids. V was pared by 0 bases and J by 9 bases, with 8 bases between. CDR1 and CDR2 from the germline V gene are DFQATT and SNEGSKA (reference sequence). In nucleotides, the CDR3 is TGCAGTGCTAGAGAGGAGGGTAGCTACACCTTC. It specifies CSAREEGSYTF.

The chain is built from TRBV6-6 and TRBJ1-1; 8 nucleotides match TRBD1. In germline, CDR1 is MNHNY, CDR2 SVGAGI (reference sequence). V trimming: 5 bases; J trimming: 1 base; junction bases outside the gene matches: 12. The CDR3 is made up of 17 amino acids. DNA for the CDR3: TGTGCCAGCAGTCACGGTGGATTGACAGGGGAGAACACTGAAGCTTTCTTT. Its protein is CASSHGGLTGENTEAFF.